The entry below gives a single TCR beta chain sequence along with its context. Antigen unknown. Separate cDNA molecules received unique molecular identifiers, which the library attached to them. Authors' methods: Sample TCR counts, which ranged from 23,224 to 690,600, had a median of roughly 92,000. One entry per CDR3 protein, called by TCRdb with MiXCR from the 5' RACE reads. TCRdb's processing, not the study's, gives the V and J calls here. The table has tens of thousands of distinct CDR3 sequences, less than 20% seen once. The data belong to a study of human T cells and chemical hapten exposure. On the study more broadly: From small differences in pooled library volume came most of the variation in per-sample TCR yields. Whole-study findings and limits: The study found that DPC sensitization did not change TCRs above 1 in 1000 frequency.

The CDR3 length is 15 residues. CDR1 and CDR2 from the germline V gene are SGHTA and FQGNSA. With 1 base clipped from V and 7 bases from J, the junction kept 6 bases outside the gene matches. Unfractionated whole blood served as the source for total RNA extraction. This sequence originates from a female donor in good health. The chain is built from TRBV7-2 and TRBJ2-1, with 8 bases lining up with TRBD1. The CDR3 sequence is CASSLGQGAMNEQFF. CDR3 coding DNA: TGTGCCAGCAGCTTAGGGCAGGGGGCGATGAATGAGCAGTTCTTC.